The entry below describes one T cell receptor beta chain. The study assigned cohorts using participant-reported clinical history. This specimen belongs to a study of blood T cell repertoires in COVID-19. Study details: The cDNA or gDNA used as material had been derived from T cells, B-cell-depleted T cells, or PBMCs.

Per the study methods: Amplified reference gene primers provided the basis for estimating nucleated cell counts. Data came from immunoSEQ multiplex PCR; TCRdb stores just in-frame clones and leaves some out. The D gene and trimming were derived from the DNA, and the V and J assignments and clone size from that table. The sample has 250,000 to 300,000 clones; around 93% are singletons. Per germline, CDR1 WNHNN and CDR2 SYGVQD (reference sequence). The germline V and J ends were trimmed by 4 bases and 0 bases, with 11 bases remaining between them. The CDR3 has 15 amino acids. This TCR derives from a human donor in a cohort exposed to, infected with or recovered from COVID-19 (not recorded which). The donor label of this sample is uncertain. V gene TRBV10-1 combines with J gene TRBJ2-3; D remains ambiguous. The specimen was PBMCs or T cells enriched from blood (not recorded which). The CDR3 nucleotides are TGCGCCAGCAGTGTGGTTCGAGGTAGCACAGATACGCAGTATTTT. Translation: CASSVVRGSTDTQYF.